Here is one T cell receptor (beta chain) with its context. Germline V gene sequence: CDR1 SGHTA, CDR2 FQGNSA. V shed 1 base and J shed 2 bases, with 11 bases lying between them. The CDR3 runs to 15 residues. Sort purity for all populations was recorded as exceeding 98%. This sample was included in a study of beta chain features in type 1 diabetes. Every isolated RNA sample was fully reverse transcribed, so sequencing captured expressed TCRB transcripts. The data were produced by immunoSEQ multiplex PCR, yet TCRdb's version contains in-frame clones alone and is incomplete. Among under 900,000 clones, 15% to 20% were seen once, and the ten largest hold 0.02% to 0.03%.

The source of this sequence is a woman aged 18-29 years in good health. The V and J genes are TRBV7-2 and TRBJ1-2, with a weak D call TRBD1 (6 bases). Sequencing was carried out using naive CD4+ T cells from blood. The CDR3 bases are TGTGCCAGCAGCTTAGTGAGGACAGCGAACTATGGCTACACCTTC. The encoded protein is CASSLVRTANYGYTF.